Described below is a single T cell receptor (beta chain) sequence and its context. As yet, its antigen is unknown. Donors likely had unrecorded immune exposures despite being nominally healthy when sampled. The study ran its PCR with 60 Vbeta and 13 Jbeta primers. TCRdb's table, derived via immunoSEQ multiplex PCR, lists solely in-frame clones and lacks some. The sample lists about 93,000 clones, about three quarters occurring once. The entry originates in a study of cytomegalovirus exposure and HLA in healthy donors. Across the whole study: Within an early data release were tens of millions of unique TCRs drawn from HLA-typed donors. Findings and caveats of the study: For most TCR beta V segments, an earlier analysis put the productive rate at about 87% or about 30% of the time.

The trim removed 7 bases at V and 3 bases at J, leaving 8 bases unmatched. This CDR3 has 14 amino acids. CDR1 is MDHEN and CDR2 is SYDVKM in the germline V gene. The sequenced sample consisted of PBMCs. This clonotype was sampled from a boy between 5 and 17 years old in good health and CMV-seronegative. This chain connects TRBV28 to TRBJ1-2; 7 positions match TRBD1. This chain's CDR3 is CASNPDREDYGYTF. The CDR3 nucleotides are TGTGCCAGCAATCCCGACAGGGAGGACTATGGCTACACCTTC.